Listed here are 3 T cell receptor beta chains from one sample, sequenced in a study of blood T cells in healthy people across ages. A second about 6 to 11 cycle PCR used barcoded and J-beta primers. MiXCR was run by TCRdb on the 5' RACE reads, yielding one entry per CDR3 protein. The table includes 1.5 million to 2 million distinct CDR3 sequences, roughly 30% detected once. Specimen: blood. The origin of the receptors is a woman in her twenties or thirties in good health.

A remark on this clonotype: The DNA is left out, because the CDR3 cannot be placed on it with certainty; the CDR3 is given as TCRdb lists it. J is TRBJ2-6 and V is TRBV10-3; the table's D call TRBD1 went unverified against the DNA. Termini included, the CDR3 measures 17 amino acids. Germline V gene sequence: CDR1 ENHRY, CDR2 SYGVKD. The CDR3 spells CAISVGQGNSGANVRTF.

The chain combines TRBV24-1 with TRBJ2-3, with D possibly matching TRBD2 (6 bases). Per germline, CDR1 KGHDR and CDR2 SFDVKD. The length of the CDR3 is 13 residues. Trimming stripped 0 bases from V and 11 bases from J, with 11 bases between. The CDR3 reads CATSDLIGGGQYF. Written as DNA, the CDR3 is TGTGCCACCAGTGATTTGATCGGGGGTGGGCAGTATTTT.

This clonotype came up a few times. The V call is TRBV5-6, the J call TRBJ1-4, with D maybe TRBD1 (5 bases). Trimming cost V 0 bases and J 6 bases, with 9 bases left between them. The CDR3 has 14 residues. CDR1 and CDR2 from the germline V gene are SGHDT and YYEEEE. Here the CDR3 DNA reads TGTGCCAGCAGCTTGGGGGACCCCGATGAAAAACTGTTTTTT. Residues: CASSLGDPDEKLFF.